The T cell receptor (beta chain) under discussion was sequenced for a study of early T cells in non-severe SARS-CoV-2 infection. In the study overall: Chains stayed unpaired after sequencing of bulk RNA from unsorted whole blood.

This clonotype has at least ten counts. V dropped 6 bases and J dropped 2; count of bases not matched to a gene: 8. The CDR3 consists of 15 residues. Germline V gene sequence: CDR1 KGHSH, CDR2 LQKENI. Separate cDNA molecules each had unique molecular identifiers attached to them. Each CDR3 protein is one row after TCRdb ran MiXCR on the 5' RACE reads. The sample consists of some 16,000 distinct CDR3 sequences, more than 4.5% of them appearing once. The TCR comes from an adult who was a healthcare worker with PCR-confirmed SARS-CoV-2 infection or an uninfected control (not recorded which). V gene TRBV18 combines with J gene TRBJ2-3; the match to TRBD2 covers 7 bases. Sequencing was done on a sample of whole blood. The CDR3: CASSRASGNTDTQYF. DNA for the CDR3: TGTGCCAGCTCCCGGGCTAGCGGTAACACAGATACGCAGTATTTT.